A single sample gave rise to the 14 T cell receptor beta chains below, sequenced in a study of siplizumab effects on memory and regulatory T cells. Produced via immunoSEQ multiplex PCR; TCRdb's table is partial and in-frame only. This table has approximately 100,000 clones, nearly 95% appearing once. The sample consisted of non-Treg CD4+ T cells sorted from blood. The receptors stem from a human donor in good health.

The V and J genes are TRBV7-9 and TRBJ2-5, with 16 bases fitting TRBD2. CDR1 and CDR2 (germline): SEHNR, FQNEAQ (reference sequence). The CDR3 spans 17 residues. V was pared by 0 bases and J by 4 bases, with 2 bases of the junction left unmatched. CDR3: CASSLAGTSGRGETQYF. The CDR3 DNA sequence: TGTGCCAGCAGCTTAGCTGGGACTAGCGGGAGGGGAGAGACCCAGTACTTC.

The rearrangement joins TRBV2 to TRBJ1-2; no firm D call. Deletions cut 2 bases from V and 8 bases from J, with 18 bases between. The CDR3 consists of 15 residues. Looked up from germline, CDR1 is SNHLY and CDR2 is FYNNEI. CDR3 DNA sequence: TGTGCCAGCAGTGAAATGGGGTCAAGGTTGGGGGGCTACACCTTC. Translating gives CASSEMGSRLGGYTF.

In nucleotides, the CDR3 is TGTGCCAGCAGCTTATTAAGGGACCCCTCTGGAAACACCATATATTTT. The encoded protein is CASSLLRDPSGNTIYF. This chain joins TRBV5-5 and TRBJ1-3, with D perhaps TRBD1 (5 bases). The germline V gene has CDR1 SGHKS and CDR2 YYEKEE (reference sequence). With 2 bases removed from V and 0 bases from J, the gap between germline ends came to 12 bases. The CDR3 covers 16 residues.

This clone was seen a single time. This sequence joins TRBV30 and TRBJ1-4, with 7 bases identical to TRBD1. This CDR3 comprises 16 residues. The germline CDR1 and CDR2 sequences are GTSNPN and SVGIG (reference sequence). Trimming cost V 2 bases and J 3 bases; bases outside gene matches: 9. CDR3 nucleotides: TGTGCCTGGAGTCCCCCGACAGGGTACGCTAATGAAAAACTGTTTTTT. It translates to CAWSPPTGYANEKLFF.

The chain is built from TRBV7-9 and TRBJ2-7; D unresolved. There are 14 residues in the CDR3. The V and J ends lost 2 bases and 0 bases respectively, with 8 bases between them. Looked up from germline, CDR1 is SEHNR and CDR2 is FQNEAQ (reference sequence). DNA for the CDR3: TGTGCCAGCAGCTTAAAGGAGAGCTCCTACGAGCAGTACTTC. Translating gives CASSLKESSYEQYF.

V gene TRBV4-2 combines with J gene TRBJ2-5, with D uncertain. Looked up from germline, CDR1 is LGHNA and CDR2 is YNFKEQ. Deletions cut 1 base from V and 3 bases from J, with 15 bases between. CDR3 length equals 16 residues. CDR3 amino acids: CASSQGLYVDEETQYF. For the CDR3, the DNA is TGTGCCAGCAGCCAAGGTTTGTATGTGGACGAAGAGACCCAGTACTTC.

This clone was seen ten or more times. The V call is TRBV19, the J call TRBJ1-1, with TRBD1 matching over 7 bases. The V and J ends lost 5 bases and 4 bases, in that order; junction bases with no gene match: 10. This CDR3 has 15 residues. Germline assignment: CDR1 LNHDA and CDR2 SQIVND (reference sequence). CDR3 protein: CASSANRGRGTEAFF. DNA for the CDR3: TGTGCCAGTAGTGCAAACAGGGGTAGAGGCACTGAAGCTTTCTTT.

This chain connects TRBV10-1 to TRBJ1-1; 7 bases are a match to TRBD1. The germline CDR1 and CDR2 sequences are WNHNN and SYGVQD (reference sequence). This CDR3 comprises 14 residues. V shed 2 bases, J shed 6 bases, and the junction held 6 bases outside the gene matches. The CDR3: CASSENRGIAEAFF. The CDR3 DNA is TGCGCCAGCAGTGAGAACAGGGGTATCGCTGAAGCTTTCTTT.

The chain combines TRBV6-5 with TRBJ2-7; 7 nucleotides align to TRBD2. The CDR3 has 13 residues. J lost 7 bases, V lost 5 bases, and 8 bases had no gene match. Germline values: CDR1 MNHEY, CDR2 SVGAGI. Written as DNA, the CDR3 is TGTGCCAGCAGTGAAACCAGGGAGGGGGAGCAGTACTTC. Amino acids: CASSETREGEQYF.

The chain carries TRBV19 and TRBJ2-1, with TRBD2 matching over 7 bases. The CDR3 loop spans 16 amino acids. The germline V gene encodes CDR1 LNHDA and CDR2 SQIVND (reference sequence). Trimming cost V 4 bases and J 3 bases; bases outside gene matches: 9. Here the CDR3 reads CASSRLADVYYNEQFF. The CDR3 DNA reads TGTGCCAGTAGTAGGCTAGCGGACGTTTACTACAATGAGCAGTTCTTC.

V is TRBV6-5 and J is TRBJ1-4; 7 nucleotides line up with TRBD1. CDR3 size: 15 residues. The germline V gene has CDR1 MNHEY and CDR2 SVGAGI. J lost 8 bases, V lost 7 bases, and 13 bases had no gene match. The CDR3 here is CASTRTGTVREKLFF. Here the CDR3 DNA reads TGTGCCAGCACCCGAACCGGGACAGTGAGAGAAAAACTGTTTTTT.

The rearrangement uses TRBV7-9 and TRBJ1-1, with D unclear. From germline, CDR1 is SEHNR and CDR2 FQNEAQ (reference sequence). V was clipped by 3 bases and J by 11 bases, with 19 bases between them. This CDR3 comprises 14 residues. The CDR3 DNA sequence: TGTGCCAGCAGCTTGGACGTCCGATCACCTCGCGCTTTCTTT. Its translation: CASSLDVRSPRAFF.

The V gene is TRBV5-5, the J gene TRBJ2-6; D possibly corresponds to TRBD1 (5 bases). Germline-derived CDR1 and CDR2 are SGHKS and YYEKEE (reference sequence). Trimming took 4 bases from V and 0 from J, leaving 14 bases between them. The CDR3 length is 17 residues. CDR3 region: CASSTGPTASGANVLTF. The DNA for the CDR3 is TGTGCCAGCAGCACAGGCCCGACAGCCTCTGGGGCCAACGTCCTGACTTTC.

This CDR3 is CASSNADAYYGYTF. Written as DNA, the CDR3 is TGTGCCAGCAGCAATGCAGACGCCTACTATGGCTACACCTTC. V gene TRBV13 combines with J gene TRBJ1-2; D is ambiguous. Germline-derived CDR1 and CDR2 are PRHDT and FYEKMQ (reference sequence). V lost 5 bases, J lost 3 bases, and 13 bases lay in between. The CDR3 length is 14 residues.